This T cell receptor (beta chain) derives from a study of shared clonotypes between healthy human individuals. Across the study: Donors had three CD4 naive, three CD4 memory, two CD8 naive and one CD8 memory plate apiece.

Profiled with immunoSEQ multiplex PCR; TCRdb holds only in-frame clones, not every one. The table has about 960,000 clones, more than 75% seen once; the top ten hold over 1.3%. The V gene lost 6 bases and the J gene lost 0 bases, with 12 bases spanning the gap. Germline-derived CDR1 and CDR2 are SNHLY and FYNNEI. This CDR3 contains 15 residues. This clone was recorded a few times. The rearrangement uses TRBV2 and TRBJ1-3; D is possibly TRBD1 (5 bases). This sequence originates from a man between 18 and 29 years old in good health. Sequenced input: memory CD4+ T cells sorted from blood. As to subset: CD45RA-negative fraction. This CDR3 is CASSPTESSGNTIYF. The CDR3, as DNA: TGTGCCAGCAGCCCGACAGAGAGCTCTGGAAACACCATATATTTT.